Listed below are T cell receptor beta chains from one sample, sequenced in a study of CD8 T cells in Susac syndrome. TCRdb called the immunoSEQ multiplex PCR reads again in MiXCR, with one record for every CDR3 protein. The sample includes around 300,000 distinct CDR3 sequences, 65% to 90% seen only once; the top ten take approximately 0.2%. The sample consisted of CD8+ T cells from PBMCs. The source of these receptors is a human donor with multiple sclerosis. CDR3s include the opening cysteine and the closing phenylalanine or tryptophan. A D gene is named only where the DNA matches it firmly. Rows may omit the clone size; those that give it use once, few, many or a size class.

d_gene	v_gene	abundance	j_gene	CDR3nt	CDR3aa
TRBD2	TRBV24-1	once	TRBJ2-7	TGTGCCACCAGTGATTTCGATAGGACTAGCTTCAACGAGCAGTACTTC	CATSDFDRTSFNEQYF
TRBD1	TRBV2	.	TRBJ2-5	TGTGCCAGCCGTGAACAGGGGCGGGAGACCCAGTACTTC	CASREQGRETQYF
TRBD2	TRBV27	.	TRBJ2-1	TGTGCCAGCAGTCTGGGGGGGAGTGAGTATGAGCAGTTCTTC	CASSLGGSEYEQFF
.	TRBV28	.	TRBJ2-1	TGTGCCAGCAGTTTACCAGCCCGATCCTACAATGAGCAGTTCTTC	CASSLPARSYNEQFF
.	TRBV7-9	.	TRBJ1-4	TGTGCCAGCAGCTTAGCGCTAGGATCGGGTCTGTTTTTT	CASSLALGSGLFF
TRBD2	TRBV19	.	TRBJ2-1	TGTGCCAGTAGTATGTTTCTAGCGGGAGGCGCGGGCCTATACAATGAGCAGTTCTTC	CASSMFLAGGAGLYNEQFF
.	TRBV13	.	TRBJ2-7	TGTGCCAGCAGCCCCCGGTTAGAGGGCGAGCAGTACTTC	CASSPRLEGEQYF
.	TRBV28	once	TRBJ1-1	TGTGCCAGCAGTTTGGGCTGGACAGCCAACACTGAAGCTTTCTTT	CASSLGWTANTEAFF
.	TRBV6-2/TRBV6-3	.	TRBJ1-1	TGTGCCAGCAGAGGACCCTTACTGGGCACTGAAGCTTTCTTT	CASRGPLLGTEAFF
TRBD2	TRBV14	.	TRBJ2-7	TGTGCCAGCAGCCAAGTGGCGGGACTAAGAAGCGAGCAGTACTTC	CASSQVAGLRSEQYF
.	TRBV19	.	TRBJ1-5	TGTGCCAGTAAGCCAGCAGTGGTTAATCAGCCCCAGCATTTT	CASKPAVVNQPQHF
.	TRBV27	.	TRBJ2-1	TGTGCCAGCAGCCACCCCCCCCAAGGGCTGGGGGTCAACAATGAGCAGTTCTTC	CASSHPPQGLGVNNEQFF
TRBD2	TRBV25-1	.	TRBJ2-3	TGTGCCAGCACTAACCAGATAGTAGCGGGAGGGCTCATTCCGCAGTATTTT	CASTNQIVAGGLIPQYF
TRBD1	TRBV28	.	TRBJ2-7	TGTGCCAGCAGTTTCCACCAGGCGGGACAGGGATCCTACGAGCAGTACTTC	CASSFHQAGQGSYEQYF
TRBD2	TRBV13	.	TRBJ2-1	TGTGCCAGCAGCTTCCCTAGCGGGTACTCCTACAATGAGCAGTTCTTC	CASSFPSGYSYNEQFF
.	TRBV27	.	TRBJ1-2	TGTGCCAGCAGTTTAGCAGGGTACTATGGCTACACCTTC	CASSLAGYYGYTF
TRBD2	TRBV10-3	.	TRBJ2-7	TGTGCCATCAGCGCGGGGACTAGCGGGGGCTCCTACGAGCAGTACTTC	CAISAGTSGGSYEQYF